This T cell receptor (beta chain) was identified in a study of glioma-infiltrating T cells. Study-wide results and limits: Tissue-blood divergence was below expectation in non-neoplastic patients, above in gliomas.

The iRepertoire nested amplicon-rescue multiplex PCR amplified TCR alpha and beta CDR3s from RNA. In TCRdb, the multiplex PCR reads were re-called with MiXCR into one record per CDR3 protein. The table includes approximately 120,000 distinct CDR3 sequences, approximately 23% detected once. To note about this clonotype: Its cognate antigen is unknown.

Germline CDR1 LNHDA, CDR2 SQIVND (reference sequence). This CDR3 is 16 amino acids long. V trimming: 7 bases; J trimming: 3 bases; junction bases outside the gene matches: 10. The sequencing sample was made of glioma tissue, nonneoplastic brain tissue, or PBMCs (not recorded which). The chain recombines TRBV19 with TRBJ2-3, with 10 positions matching TRBD1. This receptor was identified in a human donor with low-grade glioma or glioblastoma, undergoing nonglioma brain surgery, or in good health (not recorded which). CDR3 sequence (DNA): TGTGCCAGTACCCAGTGGGGACAGGGGAGGACAGATACGCAGTATTTT. Residues: CASTQWGQGRTDTQYF.